This TCR beta chain was identified during a study of T cells after posttransplantation cyclophosphamide. Some clones are missing from TCRdb's copy, which holds only in-frame ones; the method was immunoSEQ multiplex PCR. The counts give several thousand clones, none of them seen only once; 5.5% to 7.5% is held by the top ten. Busulfan-fludarabine conditioning, marrow transplant, and cyclophosphamide on days +3 and +4 were administered. This clone came up many times. The CDR3 has 12 residues. With V trimmed by 6 bases and J by 4 bases, 2 bases remained unmatched. Per the germline V gene, CDR1 is MNHNS and CDR2 is SASEGT.

This sample comprised PBMCs, obtained after allogeneic stem cell transplant with posttransplant cyclophosphamide. The chain employs TRBV6-1 and TRBJ2-5; 7 nucleotides agree with TRBD1. The TCR sequence derives from a female patient in her 50s who received an allogeneic stem cell transplant from an unrelated donor, was CMV-positive, and had acute GVHD only. The T cells may come from the graft donor. The CDR3 DNA follows: TGTGCCAGCAGCCGGGACAGAGAGACCCAGTACTTC. Translated, it gives CASSRDRETQYF.